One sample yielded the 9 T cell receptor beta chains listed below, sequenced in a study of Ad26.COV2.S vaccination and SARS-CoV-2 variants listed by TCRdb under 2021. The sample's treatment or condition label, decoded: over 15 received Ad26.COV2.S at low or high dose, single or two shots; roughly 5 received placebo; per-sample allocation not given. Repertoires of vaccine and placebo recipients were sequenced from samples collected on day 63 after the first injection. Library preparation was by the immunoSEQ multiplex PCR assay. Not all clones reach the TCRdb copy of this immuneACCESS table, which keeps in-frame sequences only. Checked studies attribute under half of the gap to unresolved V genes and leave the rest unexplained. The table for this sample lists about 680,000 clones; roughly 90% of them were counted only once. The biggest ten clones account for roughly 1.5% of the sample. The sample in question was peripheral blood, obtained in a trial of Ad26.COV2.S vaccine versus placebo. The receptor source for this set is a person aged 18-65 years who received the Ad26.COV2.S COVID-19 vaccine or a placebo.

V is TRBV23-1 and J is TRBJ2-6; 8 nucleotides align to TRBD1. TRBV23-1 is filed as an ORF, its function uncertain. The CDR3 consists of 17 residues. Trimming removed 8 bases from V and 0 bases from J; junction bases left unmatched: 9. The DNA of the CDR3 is TGCGCCAGCTCCCCGGGACAGGTGAGCTCTGGGGCCAACGTCCTGACTTTC. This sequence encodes CASSPGQVSSGANVLTF.

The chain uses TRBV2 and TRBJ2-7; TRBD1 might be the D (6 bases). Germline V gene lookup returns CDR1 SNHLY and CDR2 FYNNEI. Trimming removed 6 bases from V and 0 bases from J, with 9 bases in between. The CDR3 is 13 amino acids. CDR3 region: CASRKDSSYEQYF. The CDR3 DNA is TGTGCCAGCAGGAAGGACAGCTCCTACGAGCAGTACTTC.

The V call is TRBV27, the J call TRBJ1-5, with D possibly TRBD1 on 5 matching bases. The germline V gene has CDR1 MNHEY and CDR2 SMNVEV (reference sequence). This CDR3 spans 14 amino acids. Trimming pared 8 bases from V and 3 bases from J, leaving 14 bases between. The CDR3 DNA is TGTGCCAGCCGCATGGAGGGGCTCAATCAGCCCCAGCATTTT. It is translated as CASRMEGLNQPQHF.

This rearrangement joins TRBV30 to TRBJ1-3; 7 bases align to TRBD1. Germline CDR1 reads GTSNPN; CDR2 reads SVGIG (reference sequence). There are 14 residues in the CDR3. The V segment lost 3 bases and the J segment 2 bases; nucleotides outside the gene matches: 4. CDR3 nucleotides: TGTGCCTGGAGCCCCGGACAGGCTGGAAACACCATATATTTT. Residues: CAWSPGQAGNTIYF.

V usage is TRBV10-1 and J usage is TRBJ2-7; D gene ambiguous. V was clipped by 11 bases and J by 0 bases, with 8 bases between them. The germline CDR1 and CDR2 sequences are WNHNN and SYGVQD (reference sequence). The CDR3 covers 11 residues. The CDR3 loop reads CAEGNSYEQYF. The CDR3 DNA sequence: TGCGCCGAAGGTAACTCCTACGAGCAGTACTTC.

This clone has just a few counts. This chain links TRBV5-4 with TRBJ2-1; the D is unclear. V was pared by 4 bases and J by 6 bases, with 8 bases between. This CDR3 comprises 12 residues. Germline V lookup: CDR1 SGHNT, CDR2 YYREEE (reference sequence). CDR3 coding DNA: TGTGCCAGCAGCGAACAAGGCAATGAGCAGTTCTTC. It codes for CASSEQGNEQFF.

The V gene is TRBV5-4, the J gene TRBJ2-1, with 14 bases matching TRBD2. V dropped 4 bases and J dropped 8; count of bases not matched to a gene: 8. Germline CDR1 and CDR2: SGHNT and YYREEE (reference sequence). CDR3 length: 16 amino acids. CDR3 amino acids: CASSIRLAGGPDEQFF. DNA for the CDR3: TGTGCCAGCAGCATTAGACTAGCGGGGGGGCCCGATGAGCAGTTCTTC.

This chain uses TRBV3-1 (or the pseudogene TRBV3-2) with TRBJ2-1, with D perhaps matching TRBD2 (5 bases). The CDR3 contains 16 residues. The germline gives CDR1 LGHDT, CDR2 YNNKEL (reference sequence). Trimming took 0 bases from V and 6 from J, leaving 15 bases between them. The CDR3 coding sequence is TGTGCCAGCAGCCAAGATGAGGGCGGTACCGTCAATGAGCAGTTCTTC. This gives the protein CASSQDEGGTVNEQFF.

The DNA of the CDR3 is TGTGCCAGCAGACCTGATCCCGGCTCCTACAATGAGCAGTTCTTC. It codes for CASRPDPGSYNEQFF. The chain joins TRBV2 to TRBJ2-1, with D hard to call. V lost 6 bases and J 0 bases, leaving 12 bases between the germline ends. The germline V gene has CDR1 SNHLY and CDR2 FYNNEI. The CDR3 loop spans 15 amino acids.